This entry lists 12 T cell receptor beta chains sequenced from one sample in a study of CD8+CD57+ T cells in acquired aplastic anemia. Patients picked for sequencing had shown CD8+CD57+ cell expansion detected by flow cytometry. Template material for TCR beta VDJ and CDR3 profiling consisted of genomic DNA. In TCRdb, the reads were re-called with MiXCR into one record per CDR3 protein. Here the sample spans about 160,000 distinct CDR3 sequences, 40% to 50% being singletons. Sequencing input: sorted CD4+, CD8+, or CD8+CD57+ T cells (not recorded which) from PBMCs. The receptors here all came from a human donor with aplastic anemia.

This clonotype came up many times. J is TRBJ1-6 and V is TRBV7-2, with 9 bases identical to TRBD1. The CDR3 runs to 17 residues. The V segment lost 7 bases and the J segment 4 bases; nucleotides outside the gene matches: 11. Germline V CDR1 and CDR2: SGHTA, FQGNSA. This chain's CDR3 is CASITQTGTGYNSPLHF. The CDR3 DNA reads TGTGCCAGCATCACCCAAACCGGGACAGGGTATAATTCACCCCTCCACTTT.

The sample holds many counts of this clonotype. The gene calls are TRBV5-1 and TRBJ2-1; 12 bases align to TRBD2. This CDR3 has 16 residues. Per the germline V gene, CDR1 is SGHRS and CDR2 is YFSETQ. V was clipped by 0 bases and J by 6 bases; unmatched bases: 4. CDR3 sequence (DNA): TGCGCCAGCAGCTTGGAACTAGCGGGAGGTGGCAATGAGCAGTTCTTC. Protein sequence: CASSLELAGGGNEQFF.

This clonotype was detected only once. V usage is TRBV5-6 and J usage is TRBJ1-2, with TRBD1 as a possible D gene (6 bases). Per the germline V gene, CDR1 is SGHDT and CDR2 is YYEEEE. Trimming left V 2 bases short and J 1 base short, with 12 bases between. The CDR3 is made up of 15 amino acids. DNA of the CDR3: TGTGCCAGCAGCTTAAACAGGGAGAGTAACTATGGCTACACCTTC. It encodes CASSLNRESNYGYTF.

The gene calls are TRBV5-6 and TRBJ2-7; D may be TRBD2 (5 bases). The V and J ends lost 5 bases and 4 bases respectively, with 10 bases between them. The V gene's germline CDR1 is SGHDT and CDR2 YYEEEE. CDR3 length: 12 residues. Here the CDR3 DNA reads TGTGCCAGCAGACTAGGGCGTTACGAGCAGTACTTC. It is translated as CASRLGRYEQYF. Drawing the rest from reference TRBV5-6 and TRBJ2-7, the complete variable domain is DAGVTQSPTHLIKTRGQQVTLRCSPKSGHDTVSWYQQALGQGPQFIFQYYEEEERQRGNFPDRFSGHQFPNYSSELNVNALLLGDSALYLCASRLGRYEQYFGPGTRLTVT.

The CDR3 protein is CASSQESLREAGGEQYF. CDR3 sequence (DNA): TGTGCCAGCAGCCAAGAATCCCTGCGGGAGGCAGGGGGCGAGCAGTACTTC. The rearrangement links TRBV3-1 to TRBJ2-7, with a weak D call TRBD2 (8 bases). The V end was cut by 0 bases, the J end by 6 bases, with 21 bases between. CDR1 and CDR2 (germline): LGHDT, YNNKEL (reference sequence). This CDR3 is built from 17 residues.

The chain carries TRBV7-6 and TRBJ2-7; maybe TRBD2 (6 bases). The germline gives CDR1 SGHVS, CDR2 FNYEAQ. This CDR3 has 14 residues. The ends were cut back, 3 bases at V and 2 bases at J, with 11 bases in the middle. The CDR3 sequence is CASSLGGSTYEQYF. The CDR3 DNA sequence: TGTGCCAGCAGCTTGGGGGGAAGTACCTACGAGCAGTACTTC.

The chain carries TRBV25-1 and TRBJ2-1; D uncertain. V shed 0 bases and J shed 4 bases, with 4 bases lying between them. The CDR3 covers 13 residues. CDR1 is MGHDK, CDR2 SYGVNS, per germline. This CDR3 reads CASSEYKYNEQFF. CDR3 sequence (DNA): TGTGCCAGCAGTGAATACAAATACAATGAGCAGTTCTTC.

A note on this clonotype: One junction end does not reproduce the germline sequence, and a read error may be involved. This chain links TRBV19 with TRBJ2-2; tentative D call: TRBD2 (5 bases). This CDR3 has 15 residues. Germline loops: CDR1 LNHDA, CDR2 SQIVND (reference sequence). This chain's CDR3 is CASSMIEGGTGELLF. The DNA for the CDR3 is TGTGCCAGTAGTATGATCGAGGGCGGCACCGGGGAGCTGCTTTTT.

This chain connects TRBV15 to TRBJ2-7, with TRBD2 matching over 7 bases. CDR3 size: 15 residues. The junction had 9 bases not matched to a gene; V was cut back by 5 bases and J by 2 bases. Germline CDR1 is LNHNV and CDR2 is YYDKDF (reference sequence). The CDR3 protein is CATSFRAGTAYEQYF. The CDR3 coding sequence is TGTGCCACCAGCTTCCGAGCGGGGACGGCCTACGAGCAGTACTTC. Drawing the rest from reference TRBV15 and TRBJ2-7, the complete variable domain is DAMVIQNPRYQVTQFGKPVTLSCSQTLNHNVMYWYQQKSSQAPKLLFHYYDKDFNNEADTPDNFQSRRPNTSFCFLDIRSPGLGDTAMYLCATSFRAGTAYEQYFGPGTRLTVT.

Many counts were recorded for this clonotype. V gene TRBV7-8 combines with J gene TRBJ1-5, with a weak D call TRBD1 (5 bases). The CDR3 totals 15 residues. V lost 0 bases to trimming and J lost 4 bases, with 10 bases between them. Germline V gives CDR1 SGHVS, CDR2 FQNEAQ. For the CDR3, the DNA is TGTGCCAGCAGCTTAGCTTGGGACGGGAATCAGCCCCAGCATTTT. This encodes CASSLAWDGNQPQHF.

This clonotype was detected ten times or more. The CDR3 region has the DNA TGTGCCAGCAGCTCGGGACTAGCGGGACTGACCCAGTACTTC. Translating gives CASSSGLAGLTQYF. This rearrangement joins TRBV7-2 to TRBJ2-5, with 13 bases fitting TRBD2. The CDR3 runs to 14 residues. V was pared by 4 bases and J by 7 bases, with 3 bases of the junction left unmatched. CDR1 SGHTA and CDR2 FQGNSA come from the germline V gene.

For the CDR3, the DNA is TGTGCCAGCAGTCTGGTTGACTCCTATAATTCACCCCTCCACTTT. This translates into CASSLVDSYNSPLHF. The V and J genes are TRBV2 and TRBJ1-6; the D is unclear. Looked up from germline, CDR1 is SNHLY and CDR2 is FYNNEI. V gave up 5 bases and J gave up 0 bases, with 8 bases separating them. CDR3 length: 15 residues.